Sequencing of this T cell receptor (beta chain) was carried out in a study of T cells after yellow fever vaccination. CDR3 length: 13 residues. Germline V gives CDR1 DFQATT, CDR2 SNEGSKA (reference sequence). V shed 2 bases, J shed 15 bases, and the junction held 11 bases outside the gene matches. TCRdb analysed the 5' RACE reads with MiXCR anew, one entry per CDR3 protein. The profile shows about 220,000 distinct CDR3 sequences, more than 3% of them singletons. Findings and limits, study-wide: FACS-sorted repertoires might harbor abundant contaminating clonotypes from the bulk population.

As to this clonotype: Its antigen remains unknown.

This chain connects TRBV20-1 to TRBJ2-1; 9 bases align to TRBD2. The clonotype originates from a man in his late teens or twenties who received the YFV17D yellow fever vaccine. Specimen: CD4+ T cells sorted from PBMCs, collected 10 days after the yellow fever booster vaccination. The CDR3 DNA sequence: TGCAGTGCTAGATCCAGCGGGCGGGGGGGATGGTTCTTC. Its translation is CSARSSGRGGWFF.